A selection of T cell receptor beta chains follows, all from one sample in a study of T cells in Graves' hyperthyroidism and ophthalmopathy. TCRdb reprocessed the multiplex PCR reads via MiXCR and lists one record per CDR3 protein. In the table there are 550,000 to 650,000 distinct CDR3 sequences, 13% to 15% of which are singletons. Sequenced input: blood. The receptors were sampled from a woman in her 40s with Graves' hyperthyroidism. CDR3s include the opening cysteine and the closing phenylalanine or tryptophan. D genes are given only for firm matches. Size is stated for part of the rows, as once, few or many counts, or as a class when the clone is expanded.

size | D | J | V | DNA | CDR3
many | NA | TRBJ2-7 | TRBV11-2 | TGTGCCAGCAGCCTAGCTAGACAGGCCAATTACGAGCAGTACTTC | CASSLARQANYEQYF
many | NA | TRBJ2-7 | TRBV7-8 | TGTGCCAGCAGCTTAAGGACAGCGACCTACGAGCAGTACTTC | CASSLRTATYEQYF
NA | NA | TRBJ2-2 | TRBV25-1 | TGTGCCAGCAGTGAAAGGTTAGGGAACGCCGGGGAGCTGTTTTTT | CASSERLGNAGELFF
NA | NA | TRBJ2-3 | TRBV24-1 | TGTGCCACCAGTGATCCAGGAACGGAGTCTACGCAGTATTTT | CATSDPGTESTQYF
few | NA | TRBJ1-1 | TRBV11-3 | TGTGCCAGCAGCCCAACGACAGTCTTGAACACTGAAGCTTTCTTT | CASSPTTVLNTEAFF
many | NA | TRBJ2-7 | TRBV6-5 | TGTGCCAGCAGTTACTCGACGATCGGTTACGAGCAGTACTTC | CASSYSTIGYEQYF
NA | TRBD2 | TRBJ2-1 | TRBV24-1 | TGTGCCACCAGTGACAGAGGGACTAGCGGGAGGTCCAATGAGCAGTTCTTC | CATSDRGTSGRSNEQFF
NA | NA | TRBJ1-5 | TRBV5-6 | TGTGCCAGCAGCTCTATTAATCAGCCCCAGCATTTT | CASSSINQPQHF
few | TRBD1 | TRBJ1-1 | TRBV29-1 | TGCAGCGTTGGGTTGGGACAGGCCAACACTGAAGCTTTCTTT | CSVGLGQANTEAFF
many | NA | TRBJ1-1 | TRBV7-2 | TGTGCCAGCAGCCTCAGAGCCACGAACACTGAAGCTTTCTTT | CASSLRATNTEAFF
many | TRBD2 | TRBJ2-3 | TRBV28 | TGTGCCAGCAGTTTGTACGCGGGAGTGGGAGCAGATACGCAGTATTTT | CASSLYAGVGADTQYF
many | NA | TRBJ2-7 | TRBV28 | TGTGCCAGCAGTTTATCCATGGCCGGCTACGAGCAGTACTTC | CASSLSMAGYEQYF
many | TRBD1 | TRBJ1-1 | TRBV4-1 | TGCGCCAGCAGCGACCGACTGGGACAGTTAAAAGAAGCTTTCTTT | CASSDRLGQLKEAFF
many | TRBD1 | TRBJ2-1 | TRBV3-1 | TGTGCCAGCAGCCAAGTCGGACAGGGGGCCAATGAGCAGTTCTTC | CASSQVGQGANEQFF
many | TRBD1 | TRBJ2-1 | TRBV5-1 | TGCGCCAGCAGCATGACAGGGAGCGTTTACAATGAGCAGTTCTTC | CASSMTGSVYNEQFF
few | TRBD2 | TRBJ2-2 | TRBV6-1 | TGTGCCAGCAGATCACCCGGGACTAGCTGGAACACCGGGGAGCTGTTTTTT | CASRSPGTSWNTGELFF
many | TRBD1 | TRBJ2-7 | TRBV29-1 | TGCAGCGTTGAATTGGCAGGGGGCTATAGCGAGCAGTACTTC | CSVELAGGYSEQYF
NA | TRBD2 | TRBJ2-6 | TRBV6-1 | TGTGCCAGCAGGACGGGACTAGCGGGAGGGACGGGGGCCAACGTCCTGACTTTC | CASRTGLAGGTGANVLTF
few | TRBD1 | TRBJ1-4 | TRBV5-1 | TGCGCCAGCAGCTCGATTGGACAGGGTGAAAAACTGTTTTTT | CASSSIGQGEKLFF
NA | TRBD1 | TRBJ1-5 | TRBV27 | TGTGCCAGCAGTTCCACAGGGGAGCGGGGGGCCCAGCATTTT | CASSSTGERGAQHF
many | TRBD2 | TRBJ2-3 | TRBV20-1 | TGCAGTGCCACTGGACTAGCGGGGAGCAAGTACACAGATACGCAGTATTTT | CSATGLAGSKYTDTQYF
NA | TRBD1 | TRBJ2-1 | TRBV20-1 | TGCAGTGCTATACACGGGACAGGGGCTCCGGAGCAGTTCTTC | CSAIHGTGAPEQFF
NA | TRBD2 | TRBJ2-5 | TRBV24-1 | TGTGCCACCAGTGATTTTGGGGGGGTAGCGGGAGGCAAAGAGACCCAGTACTTC | CATSDFGGVAGGKETQYF
few | NA | TRBJ2-1 | TRBV4-1 | TGCGCCAGCAGCCAAACAGGGCATGAGCAGTTCTTC | CASSQTGHEQFF
many | NA | TRBJ1-3 | TRBV4-1 | TGCGCCAGCAGCCAAGATACATATACCTCTGGAAACACCATATATTTT | CASSQDTYTSGNTIYF
few | TRBD2 | TRBJ2-7 | TRBV4-1 | TGCGCCAGCAGCCAGGGCGCTAGCGGAAACTACGAGCAGTACTTC | CASSQGASGNYEQYF
many | TRBD1 | TRBJ2-4 | TRBV28 | TGTGCCAGCAGTCGACAGGGTATTTCAAACATTCAGTACTTC | CASSRQGISNIQYF
many | NA | TRBJ2-2 | TRBV28 | TGTGCCAGCAGACCCGTGCCCGGGGAGCTGTTTTTT | CASRPVPGELFF
many | NA | TRBJ2-7 | TRBV28 | TGTGCCAGCAGCCAGAAGGGTTCAACCTACGAGCAGTACTTC | CASSQKGSTYEQYF
many | NA | TRBJ2-1 | TRBV6-1 | TGTGCCAGCACCGAAGTAGAACTATACAATGAGCAGTTCTTC | CASTEVELYNEQFF
NA | NA | TRBJ2-7 | TRBV28 | TGTGCCAGCAGTTTATATACGGGAAATTACGAGCAGTACTTC | CASSLYTGNYEQYF
many | NA | TRBJ2-3 | TRBV7-2 | TGTGCCAGCAGCCATACAGGGGCGGGACACACAGATACGCAGTATTTT | CASSHTGAGHTDTQYF
few | NA | TRBJ2-1 | TRBV19 | TGTGCCAGTAGCCCAGGGTCGTCCACCTACAATGAGCAGTTCTTC | CASSPGSSTYNEQFF
many | NA | TRBJ2-5 | TRBV12-5 | TGTGCTAGTGGCTTAGGGACCCAGACCCAGTACTTC | CASGLGTQTQYF
many | NA | TRBJ1-2 | TRBV27 | TGTGCCAGCAGCGGGCCCGGTGGCTTTGGCTACACCTTC | CASSGPGGFGYTF
NA | NA | TRBJ1-2 | TRBV14 | TGTGCCAGCAGCCAAGGGATAGGCAGAGGCTACACCTTC | CASSQGIGRGYTF
many | NA | TRBJ2-7 | TRBV9 | TGTGCCAGCAGCGCCCAAGGACAGACCTACGAGCAGTACTTC | CASSAQGQTYEQYF
many | TRBD1 | TRBJ1-5 | TRBV28 | TGTGCCAGCAGCTCTTATAAACCGGGACAGGGAGGGCCCAATCAGCCCCAGCATTTT | CASSSYKPGQGGPNQPQHF
NA | NA | TRBJ2-5 | TRBV12-5 | TGTGCTAGTGGCTTGGGGGAAAAAGAGACCCAGTACTTC | CASGLGEKETQYF
few | TRBD2 | TRBJ2-5 | TRBV5-6 | TGTGCCAGCAGCCCTACCGGGGCCGAGCGGGAGGGCGGGAGGACCCAGTACTTC | CASSPTGAEREGGRTQYF